One sample yielded the 12 T cell receptor beta chains listed below, sequenced in a study of response to subunit inactivated influenza vaccine. MiXCR, run by TCRdb on the RT-PCR reads, gives a single entry per CDR3 protein. The data hold about 780,000 distinct CDR3 sequences, with roughly 20% observed a single time. Source: PBMCs from blood, taken roughly 5 days after vaccination. These receptors all come from a man between 50 and 59 years old who received an inactivated influenza vaccine.

This sequence joins TRBV24-1 and TRBJ2-2, with D unresolved. Germline V gene data show CDR1 as KGHDR and CDR2 as SFDVKD. The CDR3 length is 15 residues. V lost 7 bases, J lost 1 base, and 12 bases lay in between. CDR3 protein: CATSDHVRNTGELFF. The CDR3, as DNA: TGTGCCACCAGCGACCACGTACGGAACACCGGGGAGCTGTTTTTT.

This clonotype was recorded a few times. The rearrangement joins TRBV30 to TRBJ2-5, with D tentatively TRBD1 (5 bases). The V end lost 0 bases, the J end lost 7 bases, and 9 bases lay between the germline ends. The CDR3 totals 12 residues. CDR1 is GTSNPN and CDR2 is SVGIG in the germline V gene (reference sequence). The CDR3 sequence is CAWSVQAPTQYF. CDR3 DNA sequence: TGTGCCTGGAGTGTACAGGCTCCGACCCAGTACTTC.

This clonotype has a count of ten or more. This rearrangement joins TRBV7-2 to TRBJ2-3; TRBD2 matches 11 bases. J was trimmed by 7 bases and V by 0 bases; bases with no gene match: 3. Per the germline V gene, CDR1 is SGHTA and CDR2 is FQGNSA. CDR3 length: 15 amino acids. In DNA, the CDR3 is TGTGCCAGCAGCTTAGCGGTAGCGGGAGGGCATACGCAGTATTTT. Translating it yields CASSLAVAGGHTQYF.

The chain combines TRBV14 with TRBJ1-5; D unresolved. The CDR3 has 13 residues. Germline V gene data show CDR1 as SGHDN and CDR2 as FVKESK. Trimming cost V 4 bases and J 5 bases, with 9 bases left between them. The CDR3 here is CASSRGAHQPQHF. The CDR3 region has the DNA TGTGCCAGCAGCCGAGGAGCACATCAGCCCCAGCATTTT.

J is TRBJ2-5 and V is TRBV16; D possibly matches TRBD1 or TRBD2 (5 bases each). The CDR3 has 13 amino acids. V was trimmed by 5 bases and J by 7 bases, leaving 14 bases between them. CDR1 is KGHSY, CDR2 FQNENV, per germline. In DNA form, the CDR3 reads TGTGCCAGCAGCAAAAGGGACGGTGGGACCCAGTACTTC. As protein: CASSKRDGGTQYF.

The CDR3 reads CASRYGGGGAAYNEQFF. As DNA, the CDR3 is TGTGCCAGCAGATACGGCGGCGGGGGGGCCGCCTACAATGAGCAGTTCTTC. V gene TRBV6-5 combines with J gene TRBJ2-1, with TRBD2 identical over 9 bases. CDR3 length equals 17 residues. Germline CDR1 reads MNHEY; CDR2 reads SVGAGI. V lost 6 bases and J lost 2; bases outside the gene matches: 11.

J is TRBJ2-7 and V is TRBV20-1; D is ambiguous. This CDR3 is built from 12 residues. With 3 bases removed from V and 3 bases from J, the gap between germline ends came to 9 bases. The germline V gene encodes CDR1 DFQATT and CDR2 SNEGSKA (reference sequence). CDR3 region: CSASVSHYEQYF. Written as DNA, the CDR3 is TGCAGTGCTAGTGTTAGTCACTACGAGCAGTACTTC.

This clonotype was counted only a few times. The chain combines TRBV7-9 with TRBJ2-5; weak D call: TRBD1 (5 bases). The V end was cut by 5 bases, the J end by 5 bases, with 12 bases between. CDR3 size: 13 residues. Germline CDR1 SEHNR, CDR2 FQNEAQ (reference sequence). CDR3: CASSPDSPETQYF. CDR3 sequence (DNA): TGTGCCAGCAGCCCTGACAGCCCCGAGACCCAGTACTTC.

The rearrangement uses TRBV7-7 and TRBJ2-1, with 12 bases identical to TRBD2. With 5 bases clipped from V and 8 bases from J, the junction kept 7 bases outside the gene matches. CDR3 size: 15 residues. CDR1 SSHAT and CDR2 FNYEAQ come from the germline V gene (reference sequence). CDR3 in amino acids: CASSRRLAGVHEQFF. In DNA form, the CDR3 reads TGTGCCAGCAGCCGAAGACTAGCGGGAGTGCATGAGCAGTTCTTC.

The chain carries TRBV10-3 and TRBJ2-2; D gene unclear. Germline V lookup: CDR1 ENHRY, CDR2 SYGVKD. The V end lost 7 bases, the J end lost 4 bases, and 4 bases lay between the germline ends. CDR3 length equals 11 residues. The CDR3 reads CAIKVTGELFF. DNA for the CDR3: TGTGCCATCAAAGTCACCGGGGAGCTGTTTTTT.

This clonotype has more than one count but fewer than ten. The chain couples TRBV4-3 to TRBJ1-2; D call uncertain. Trimming cost V 0 bases and J 5 bases, with 13 bases left between them. This CDR3 has 15 amino acids. Germline lookup yields CDR1 LGHNA and CDR2 YSLEER. The chain's CDR3 is CASSQDRASIYGYTF. In DNA, the CDR3 is TGCGCCAGCAGCCAAGATAGGGCCAGTATTTATGGCTACACCTTC.

The gene calls are TRBV5-1 and TRBJ2-4, with 8 bases that match TRBD1. Germline CDR1 reads SGHRS; CDR2 reads YFSETQ. The J segment lost 3 bases and the V segment lost 2 bases, leaving 7 bases of the junction unmatched. This CDR3 is 16 amino acids long. This CDR3 is CASSFEQGGDKNIQYF. CDR3 sequence (DNA): TGCGCCAGCAGCTTTGAACAGGGGGGAGACAAAAACATTCAGTACTTC.